The present entry profiles one T cell receptor (beta chain) with its context. The source of the sample is a study of control samples from healthy donors and cancer patients. Method: immunoSEQ multiplex PCR; TCRdb's copy keeps in-frame clones and lacks some. The sample contains 150,000 or so clones, around 88% of which appear only once. The CDR3 runs 13 residues. CDR1 and CDR2 from the germline V gene are MNHEY and SVGAGI. V was clipped by 6 bases and J by 4 bases, with 9 bases between them. The source material was blood. The V call is TRBV6-5, the J call TRBJ1-4; possible D gene TRBD1, 6 bases. This clonotype originated in a man between 18 and 35 years old in good health. The CDR3 loop reads CASSMDSNEKLFF. For the CDR3, the DNA is TGTGCCAGCAGCATGGACAGTAATGAAAAACTGTTTTTT.